This TCR beta chain was found in a study of shared T cell receptors in the human thymus (dated by TCRdb to the early 2020s). Background on the whole study: The study investigated the way shared, self-reactive T-cell receptor alpha chains are produced in the human thymus.

From the cysteine through the phenylalanine, the CDR3 covers 16 amino acids. Only the CDR3 DNA stays, 48 bases, in frame from base 1. The CDR1 and CDR2 encoded by the germline V gene (reference sequence) are LNHDA and SQIVND. V has 1 base trimmed and J has 7 bases trimmed; junction bases matching no gene number 9. The library came from the immunoSEQ multiplex PCR assay. TCRdb provides this immuneACCESS table in a form limited to in-frame rearrangements. Some clones are lacking; in checked studies, under half of them reflect an unresolved V gene, and why the rest are absent is not known. The sample profile shows some 720,000 clones; over 75% of them were found once. The ten largest account for approximately 0.011% of the sample. On this clone: No cognate antigen has been identified for it. Base qualities are not provided; no much larger clone lies one nucleotide away.

This same sample was also taken into another study, of human thymus T cells. In that second paper, the authors write: The donors were immunologically healthy infants in Finland who had open corrective cardiac surgery for congenital heart defects. Thymus tissue was collected as surgical resects that were removed during corrective cardiac surgery. Both the thymic and the peripheral blood repertoires appeared to show biased V and J gene segment usage. The related research found that thymic TCR repertoires overlapped highly between unrelated individuals. The study characterized TCR alpha and beta repertoires from seven to nine infant thymus samples and a few related peripheral blood samples. Donor ages ranged from roughly 7 to 250 days, and the cohort comprised about six male and two female infants. After being mechanically released from the tissue, thymocytes were kept at -70 degrees C in pellets of roughly 9.5-32 million cells. Genomic DNA was extracted from frozen cell pellets with a QIAsymphony instrument. TCRB and TCRAD loci were amplified from a standardized quantity of quality-controlled genomic DNA using the immunoSEQ multiplex PCR assay. The amplicons covered the V(D)J region and were long enough to include the CDR3 and to identify the V and J genes. The amplicons were sequenced on an Illumina platform via the commercial immunoSEQ service. Corrections for primer bias and sequencing errors followed previously described methods, while TCRAD and TCRB definitions were based on the IMGT database. The repertoires were analysed using immunoSEQ Analyzer 3.0 and VDJTools for basic statistics, V/J segment usage, diversity estimates, rarefaction and pairwise overlap. To estimate diversity, the Chao1, ChaoE, Efron-Thisted, Shannon and inverse Simpson indices were applied, and diversity was also estimated on datasets down-sampled to the smallest sample. Repertoire overlap was assessed by strict matching of CDR3 nucleotide sequence, V gene and J gene, and clustering was done by Jaccard-based multidimensional scaling. On average, roughly 800,000 unique TCRB clonotypes were obtained from thymus samples, compared with roughly 84,000 from blood samples.

The material sequenced was thymocytes. The receptor chain draws on TRBV19 and TRBJ1-1; 10 bases in the junction line up with TRBD1. The origin of this receptor is a boy under three years old with a congenital heart defect. Donor details come from another sample of the same person, matched by shared clones. The CDR3 region: CASSIGGRQGAGEAFF. DNA sequence: TGTGCCAGTAGTATAGGAGGGAGACAGGGGGCCGGTGAAGCTTTCTTT.